This T cell receptor (beta chain) was documented in a study of molecular identifiers for immune sequencing clone quantification. One entry per CDR3 protein results from TCRdb running MiXCR on the PCR reads. The profile shows over 600,000 distinct CDR3 sequences, 15% to 20% of them singletons. The sample holds many counts of this clonotype. The sequencing sample was made of naive CD8+ T cells from blood, with Jurkat cell RNA spiked in. Sample subset: FACS-sorted CD8+CD4-CCR7+CD45RA+ naive T cells. The TCR originated in a human donor in good health. Some libraries in this study had Jurkat cell RNA spiked in.

The CDR3 DNA reads TGTGCCAGCAGCCAAGATGACCACTCTGGAAACACCATATATTTT. It is translated as CASSQDDHSGNTIYF. The V gene is TRBV3-1, the J gene TRBJ1-3; D gene ambiguous. Per the germline V gene, CDR1 is LGHDT and CDR2 is YNNKEL (reference sequence). CDR3 length equals 15 residues. Trimming shortened V by 0 bases and J by 0 bases, and 6 bases separated the two germline ends.